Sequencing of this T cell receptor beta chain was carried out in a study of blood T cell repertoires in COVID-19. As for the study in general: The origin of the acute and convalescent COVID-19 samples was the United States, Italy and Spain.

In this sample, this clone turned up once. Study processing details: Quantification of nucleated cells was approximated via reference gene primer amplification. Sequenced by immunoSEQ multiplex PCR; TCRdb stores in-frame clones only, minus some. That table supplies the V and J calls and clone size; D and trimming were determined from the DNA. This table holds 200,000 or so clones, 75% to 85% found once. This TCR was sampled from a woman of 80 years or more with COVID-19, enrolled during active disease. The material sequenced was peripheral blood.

CDR3 in DNA: TGTGCCAGCAGTTACGAGGCGGACACTGAAGCTTTCTTT. It codes for CASSYEADTEAFF. The V call is TRBV6-5, the J call TRBJ1-1, with unresolved D. The CDR3 sequence is 13 residues long. Trimming cost V 2 bases and J 3 bases, with 7 bases left between them. From germline, CDR1 is MNHEY and CDR2 SVGAGI.